These 8 T cell receptor beta chains were sequenced from one sample in a study of neurological immune-mediated disorders. TCRdb re-derived calls from the 5' RACE reads in MiXCR, one entry per CDR3 protein. The sample has some 100,000 distinct CDR3 sequences, 13% seen once; the top ten hold approximately 5%. Documented time point: longitudinal time-point 2. The sample consisted of PBMCs. These receptor sequences come from a female donor with HTLV-1-associated myelopathy (HAM/TSP).

This clonotype appeared many times. This sequence joins TRBV10-2 and TRBJ1-1, with D possibly matching TRBD1 (6 bases). The length of the CDR3 is 13 residues. Germline V gene data show CDR1 as WSHSY and CDR2 as SAAADI. The V end lost 3 bases, the J end lost 5 bases, and 10 bases lay between the germline ends. The CDR3 loop reads CASSEQGGTEAFF. CDR3 sequence (DNA): TGCGCCAGCAGTGAACAGGGTGGGACTGAAGCTTTCTTT.

Notes on this clonotype: A much larger clone sits a single nucleotide away, making a read error possible. V is TRBV12-3 or TRBV12-4 and J is TRBJ2-3; the D gene is possibly TRBD1 (7 bases). The CDR3 sequence is 13 residues long. This CDR3 is CSSMEGAADTQYF. The CDR3 region has the DNA TGTTCCAGCATGGAGGGGGCGGCAGATACGCAGTATTTT.

The chain couples TRBV25-1 to TRBJ1-2; D ambiguous. Germline V gene lookup returns CDR1 MGHDK and CDR2 SYGVNS. With 5 bases removed from V and 1 base from J, the gap between germline ends came to 17 bases. There are 16 residues in the CDR3. Written as DNA, the CDR3 is TGTGCCAGCAGTCCTGCGGGGAATCGACGTAACTATGGCTACACCTTC. This encodes CASSPAGNRRNYGYTF.

This clonotype occurred many times. The CDR3 sequence is CATSQAGANVLTF. CDR3 coding DNA: TGTGCCACCAGCCAAGCCGGGGCCAACGTCCTGACTTTC. The chain carries TRBV15 and TRBJ2-6; no reliable D call. Germline V gives CDR1 LNHNV, CDR2 YYDKDF (reference sequence). The CDR3 has 13 residues. Trimming removed 5 bases at V and 4 bases at J, with 6 bases between.

This clonotype was recorded at least ten times. The chain carries TRBV12-3 or TRBV12-4 and TRBJ2-7; possible D gene TRBD1, 6 bases. The V end lost 4 bases, the J end lost 4 bases, and 14 bases lay between the germline ends. The CDR3 runs 14 residues. CDR3: CASSSSTGLYEQYF. CDR3 DNA: TGTGCCAGCAGTTCCTCGACAGGTCTGTACGAGCAGTACTTC.

This clonotype was picked up many times. The V gene is TRBV6-5, the J gene TRBJ1-6; 7 bases match TRBD1. Germline V gene data show CDR1 as MNHEY and CDR2 as SVGAGI. The CDR3 sequence is 15 residues long. Trimming took 4 bases from V and 9 from J; bases not matched to a gene: 9. The CDR3 sequence is CASSSPAGQRSPLHF. Written as DNA, the CDR3 is TGTGCCAGCAGTTCCCCCGCGGGACAGCGTTCACCCCTCCACTTT.

This clonotype was counted ten times or more. The chain is built from TRBV28 and TRBJ2-7; D unresolved. Germline-derived CDR1 and CDR2 are MDHEN and SYDVKM. V dropped 6 bases and J dropped 2 bases, with 11 bases sitting between them. This CDR3 region has 13 residues. The CDR3 sequence: CASSSPPTYEQYF. DNA for the CDR3: TGTGCCAGCAGCTCCCCTCCTACCTACGAGCAGTACTTC.

Concerning this clonotype itself: A read error is possible here, since a much larger clone lies one base away. The chain carries TRBV25-1 and TRBJ2-1; maybe TRBD1 (5 bases). V was shortened by 6 bases and J by 3 bases, with 12 bases between the two germline ends. Germline values: CDR1 MGHDK, CDR2 SYGVNS. The CDR3 contains 14 residues. CDR3 loop: CASRMTVVYNEQFF. The CDR3 bases are TGTGCCAGCAGGATGACAGTGGTCTACAATGAGCAGTTCTTC.